This T cell receptor beta chain was sequenced during a study of blood T cell repertoires in COVID-19. The germline V gene encodes CDR1 MNHEY and CDR2 SMNVEV (reference sequence). There are 14 residues in the CDR3. V shed 4 bases and J shed 6 bases, with 13 bases lying between them. Here immunoSEQ multiplex PCR was the method, and the copy in TCRdb shows in-frame clones only, minus some. The sample holds fewer than 150,000 clones, around 87% seen once. This clonotype originated in a woman in her sixties or seventies with COVID-19, enrolled during active disease. Sequencing input: peripheral blood. The chain combines TRBV27 with TRBJ1-5; D is uncertain. The CDR3 sequence is CASSSDRGSQPQHF. CDR3 sequence (DNA): TGTGCCAGCAGTTCGGACCGCGGGTCTCAGCCCCAGCATTTT.